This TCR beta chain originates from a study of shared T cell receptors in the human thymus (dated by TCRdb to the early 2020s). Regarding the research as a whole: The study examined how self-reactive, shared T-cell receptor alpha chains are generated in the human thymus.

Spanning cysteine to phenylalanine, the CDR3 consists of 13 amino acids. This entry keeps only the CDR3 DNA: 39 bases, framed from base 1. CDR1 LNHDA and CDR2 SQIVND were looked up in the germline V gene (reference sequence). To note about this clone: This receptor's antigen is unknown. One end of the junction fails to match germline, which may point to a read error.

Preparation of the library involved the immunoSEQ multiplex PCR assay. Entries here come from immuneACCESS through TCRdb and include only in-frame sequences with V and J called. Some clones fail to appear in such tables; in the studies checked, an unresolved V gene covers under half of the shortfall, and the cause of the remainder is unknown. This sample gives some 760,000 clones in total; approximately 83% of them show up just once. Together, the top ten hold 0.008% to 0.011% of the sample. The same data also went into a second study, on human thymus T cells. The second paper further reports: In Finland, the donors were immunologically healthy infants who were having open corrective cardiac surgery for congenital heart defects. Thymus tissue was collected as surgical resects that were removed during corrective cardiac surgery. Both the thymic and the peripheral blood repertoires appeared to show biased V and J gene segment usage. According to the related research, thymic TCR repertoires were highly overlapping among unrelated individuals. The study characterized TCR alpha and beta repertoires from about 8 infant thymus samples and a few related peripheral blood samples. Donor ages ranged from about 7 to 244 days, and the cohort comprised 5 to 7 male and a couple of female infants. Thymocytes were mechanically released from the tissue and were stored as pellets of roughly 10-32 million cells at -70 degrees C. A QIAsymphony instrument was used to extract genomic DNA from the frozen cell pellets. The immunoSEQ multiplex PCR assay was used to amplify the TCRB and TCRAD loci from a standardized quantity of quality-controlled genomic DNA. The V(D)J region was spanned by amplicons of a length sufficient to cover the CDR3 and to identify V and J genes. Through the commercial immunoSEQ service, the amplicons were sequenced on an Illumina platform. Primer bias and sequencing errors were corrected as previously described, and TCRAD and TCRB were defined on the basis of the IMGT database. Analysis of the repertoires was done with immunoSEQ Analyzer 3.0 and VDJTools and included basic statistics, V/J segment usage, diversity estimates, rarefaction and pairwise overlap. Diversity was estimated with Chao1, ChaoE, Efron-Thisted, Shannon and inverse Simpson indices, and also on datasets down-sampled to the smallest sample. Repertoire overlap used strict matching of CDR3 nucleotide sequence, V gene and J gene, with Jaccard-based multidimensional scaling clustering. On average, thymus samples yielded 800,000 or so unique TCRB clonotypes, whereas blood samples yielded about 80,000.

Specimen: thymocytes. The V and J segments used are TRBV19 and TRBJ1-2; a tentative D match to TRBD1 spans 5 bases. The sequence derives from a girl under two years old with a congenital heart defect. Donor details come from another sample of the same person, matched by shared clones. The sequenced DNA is TGTGCCAGTAGTATTGGGGGGGACTATCGCTACACCTTC. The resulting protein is CASSIGGDYRYTF.